These 8 T cell receptor gamma chains originate from one sample sequenced in a study of gamma-delta chains in newborns, infants, children. TCRdb re-called the reads through CATT. The sample holds more than 800 gamma-chain clones, roughly three fifths seen once. Sequencing input: blood. These receptors were taken from a child who was a newborn, infant or young child, either healthy, febrile or measles-vaccinated (not recorded which).

This clone was counted between two and nine times. Other DNA sequences within the sample encode an identical CDR3. The chain combines TRGV9 with TRGJP. TCRdb records no J gene; here it was assigned by comparing the DNA to germline. There are 17 residues in the CDR3. After removal of 0 bases from V and 4 bases from J, the junction contained 3 bases not matched to a gene. Looked up from germline, CDR1 is GITISATS and CDR2 is ISYDGTV (reference sequence). CDR3 protein: CALWEVRQELGKKIKVF. The CDR3 DNA reads TGTGCCTTGTGGGAGGTGCGTCAAGAGTTGGGCAAAAAAATCAAGGTATTT.

This clone is deemed large. This likely traces to a read error, being one base from a far larger clone. Other nucleotide sequences in the sample specify the same CDR3. V gene TRGV9 combines with J gene TRGJP. The J segment lost 4 bases and the V segment lost 1 base, leaving 1 base of the junction unmatched. There are 16 residues in the CDR3. The germline V gene encodes CDR1 GITISATS and CDR2 ISYDGTV (reference sequence). The CDR3 protein is CALWEVQELGKKIKVF. In DNA, the CDR3 is TGTGCCTTGTGGGAGGTTCAAGAGTTGGGCAAAAAAATCAAGGTATTT.

The chain is built from TRGV2 and TRGJ1 or TRGJ2. Since TCRdb gives no J gene, matching the DNA to germline was used here to assign it. Germline V CDR1 and CDR2: EGSNGY, YDSYNSKV. The V segment lost 0 bases and the J segment 3 bases; nucleotides outside the gene matches: 2. The length of the CDR3 is 13 residues. The chain's CDR3 is CATWDGFYYKKLF. In DNA form, the CDR3 reads TGTGCCACCTGGGACGGGTTTTATTATAAGAAACTCTTT.

A remark on this clone: Since a far larger clone is one base different, this is likely a read error. This chain joins TRGV9 and TRGJP. The trim removed 7 bases at V and 3 bases at J, leaving 3 bases unmatched. The CDR3 spans 15 residues. The V gene's germline CDR1 is GITISATS and CDR2 ISYDGTV (reference sequence). CDR3 region: CALCEQELGKKIKVF. CDR3 nucleotides: TGTGCCTTGTGTGAGCAAGAGTTGGGCAAAAAAATCAAGGTATTT.

This clone was counted only a few times. Other nucleotide sequences from this sample produce the same CDR3. V is TRGV9 and J is TRGJP. The J gene, missing from TCRdb, was assigned here through DNA to germline matching. CDR1 and CDR2 (germline): GITISATS, ISYDGTV (reference sequence). The CDR3 is 17 residues long. Unmatched junction bases numbered 6, after V lost 0 bases and J lost 7 bases. In DNA, the CDR3 is TGTGCCTTGTGGGAGGTGCATGGGGAGTTGGGCAAAAAAATCAAGGTATTT. Translation gives CALWEVHGELGKKIKVF.

As to this clone: Distinct nucleotide sequences in the sample also encode this CDR3. The CDR3 DNA reads TGTGCCTTGTGGGAAGTCGGGGAGTTGGGCAAAAAAATCAAGGTATTT. Its translation: CALWEVGELGKKIKVF. The J gene is TRGJP, the V gene TRGV9. TCRdb carries no J gene annotation; the J gene was assigned here by matching the DNA with germline. Germline CDR1 GITISATS, CDR2 ISYDGTV (reference sequence). The V and J ends lost 4 bases and 7 bases, in that order; junction bases with no gene match: 7. The CDR3 runs 16 residues.

The V call is TRGV9, the J call TRGJP. Since TCRdb gives no J gene, matching the DNA to germline was used here to assign it. V was clipped by 0 bases and J by 4 bases; unmatched bases: 6. The CDR3 spans 18 residues. Germline V gene data show CDR1 as GITISATS and CDR2 as ISYDGTV (reference sequence). The CDR3 sequence is CALWEVQSQELGKKIKVF. The CDR3 nucleotides are TGTGCCTTGTGGGAGGTGCAGTCCCAAGAGTTGGGCAAAAAAATCAAGGTATTT.

In the case of this clone: The sample has other DNA sequences that encode this CDR3 too. The rearrangement links TRGV9 to TRGJP. The J gene was missing in TCRdb and was found by matching the end of the DNA to germline. Germline V CDR1 and CDR2: GITISATS, ISYDGTV (reference sequence). CDR3 length: 18 amino acids. The ends lost 0 bases at V and 6 bases at J; junction bases unmatched: 8. Here the CDR3 reads CALWEVQRGELGKKIKVF. The CDR3 nucleotides are TGTGCCTTGTGGGAGGTGCAGCGGGGAGAGTTGGGCAAAAAAATCAAGGTATTT.